This TCR beta chain was recorded in a study of tumor-infiltrating lymphocytes in primary liver carcinoma. DNA and RNA were both co-extracted from about 19-30 mg of bulk tissue that had not been sorted. A note on this clonotype: Relative to the germline gene, one junction end is altered; a read error may explain this.

CDR1 and CDR2 (germline): SGHRS, YFSETQ. The CDR3 totals 16 residues. The authors made TCR beta cDNA from 500 to 600 ng total RNA with a constant-region primer. It was through three nested multiplex PCR rounds of slightly modified ARM-PCR that TCR beta libraries arose. Researchers ran the first two PCR rounds for ten to eleven cycles each with TRBV1-TRBV30 forward primers and a C-beta reverse primer. Using its own MiXCR run on the multiplex PCR reads, TCRdb lists one record per CDR3 protein. This sample has roughly 55,000 distinct CDR3 sequences; about three quarters occur once, and the top ten carry around 57%.

This rearrangement joins TRBV5-1 to TRBJ2-5, with 7 bases matching TRBD2. The TCR sequence derives from a man aged 35 to 55 with primary liver carcinoma and hepatitis B virus infection. Sequencing was done on a sample of liver tumor tissue from sampling region 2. Subset specified: tumor region T2, inferior pole. In DNA form, the CDR3 reads TGCGCCAGCGGCTTGGGTTCTAGCGGAGCTCAAGAGACCCAGTACTTC. Amino acid sequence: CASGLGSSGAQETQYF.